Listed below are T cell receptor beta chains from one sample, sequenced in a study of T-cell reconstitution after alpha-beta-depleted transplantation in children. TCRdb re-analysed the PCR reads in MiXCR, keeping a single row per CDR3 protein. This sample has approximately 290,000 distinct CDR3 sequences; roughly 12% occur once, and the top ten carry 20% to 25%. The starting material was peripheral blood, obtained 180 days after TCRalphabeta/CD19-depleted stem cell transplant. These receptor sequences come from a male patient between 2 and 10 years old who had a stem cell transplant for chronic granulomatous disease, so the T cells may come from the graft donor. The conserved cysteine and the conserved F or W are not part of the CDR3 here.

>TRBJ2-3|TRBV5-1
ASRRGGLSSGDTQY
>TRBJ2-1|TRBV2
ASRVVGLAGNNEQF
>TRBJ2-3|TRBV20-1
SASLAGTDTQY
>TRBJ2-5|TRBV28
ASQRANQETQY
>TRBJ1-2|TRBV11-2
ASSLEGAAYGYT
>TRBJ2-1|TRBV20-1
SARSGVLYNEQF
>TRBJ2-7|TRBV10-3
AINQGTSGSYEQY
>TRBJ1-4|TRBV9
ASSVVGEGKLF
>TRBJ2-5|TRBV12-3/TRBV12-4
ASSLAPGRLAVTQETQY
>TRBJ2-7|TRBV6-5
ASSYDSGSSYEQY
>TRBJ2-7|TRBV19
ASSYTSNYEQY
>TRBJ2-5|TRBV28
ASRETQGGGTQY
>TRBJ1-1|TRBV4-1
ASSPPRDRSEAF
>TRBJ2-3|TRBV20-1
SARMSGGTDTQY
>TRBJ2-1|TRBV5-4
ASSSRERGARVF
>TRBJ1-5|TRBV28
ASSIRQAPYSNQPQH
>TRBJ1-2|TRBV15
ATSRDTTNYGYT
>TRBJ2-7|TRBV10-3
AISATSGVYEQY
>TRBJ1-6|TRBV12-3/TRBV12-4
ASSSATLIYNSPLH
>TRBJ2-5|TRBV12-3/TRBV12-4
ASSQTSGKRQETQY
>TRBJ2-1|TRBV9
ASSVIAGYNEQF
>TRBJ2-1|TRBV20-1
SARQTLNNEQF
>TRBJ2-7|TRBV5-1
ASRKSRDSGPPYEQY
>TRBJ2-7|TRBV5-1
ASSFGTRSYEQY
>TRBJ1-2|TRBV28
ASSSPGDRGYYGYT
>TRBJ2-3|TRBV7-3
ASRPRSKTSGGAPDTQY
>TRBJ2-1|TRBV28
ASSQTPGQGLDEQF
>TRBJ2-3|TRBV11-2
ASSPGLDTQY
>TRBJ2-1|TRBV12-3/TRBV12-4
ASSSQGTIAGGHNEQF
>TRBJ2-3|TRBV5-1
ASSLLGITDTQY
>TRBJ1-4|TRBV12-3/TRBV12-4
ASKIRGEKLF
>TRBJ2-3|TRBV7-8
ASSFQGSTDTQY
>TRBJ2-7|TRBV7-9
ASSGARDRGHEQY
>TRBJ2-1|TRBV5-5
ASSLAPMNEQF
>TRBJ1-6|TRBV15
ATSRANSPLH
>TRBJ1-1|TRBV28
ASRRDRDLHEDTEAF
>TRBJ1-3|TRBV6-5
ASSYSAGVGNTIY
>TRBJ2-5|TRBV10-3
AISESIRPETQY
>TRBJ1-4|TRBV29-1
SVDGGPKGKLF
>TRBJ2-6|TRBV7-2
ASSTHSLSSGANVLT